This is a list of T cell receptor beta chains from one sample in a study of blood T cell repertoires in COVID-19. Repertoires were generated with immunoSEQ multiplex PCR, while TCRdb's copy carries only in-frame clones and drops some. The sample includes roughly 250,000 clones, approximately 83% of them seen just once. Sequencing was done on a sample of peripheral blood. The receptors stem from a man in his fifties with active or convalescent COVID-19. The conserved cysteine and the conserved F or W are not part of the CDR3 here. The order of the fields is clone size, V gene, J gene, CDR3 protein. Clone size, where shown, is once, few, many, or a class for clones that have expanded.

abundance: .
v_gene: TRBV6-5
j_gene: TRBJ2-7
CDR3aa: ASSYSIGGSSYEQY

abundance: .
v_gene: TRBV30
j_gene: TRBJ1-6
CDR3aa: AWSVGQGGISPLH

abundance: once
v_gene: TRBV3-1/TRBV3-2
j_gene: TRBJ2-2
CDR3aa: ASSQEPGTSGSLNTGELF

abundance: .
v_gene: TRBV9
j_gene: TRBJ1-5
CDR3aa: ASSASGTANQPQH

abundance: .
v_gene: TRBV3-1/TRBV3-2
j_gene: TRBJ1-4
CDR3aa: ASSQGGTGGRHEKLF

abundance: .
v_gene: TRBV2
j_gene: TRBJ2-3
CDR3aa: ASLRGIAGGPYTQY

abundance: .
v_gene: TRBV28
j_gene: TRBJ1-4
CDR3aa: ASSLSQGSNEKLF

abundance: .
v_gene: TRBV19
j_gene: TRBJ1-6
CDR3aa: ASSIGGQTNSPLH

abundance: .
v_gene: TRBV6-5
j_gene: TRBJ2-3
CDR3aa: ASRGRGGDTQY

abundance: .
v_gene: TRBV5-4
j_gene: TRBJ2-3
CDR3aa: ASSLETFTDTQY